This TCR beta chain came from a study of blood T cell repertoires in COVID-19. For the study at large: The samples span acute and convalescent COVID-19 from the United States, Italy and Spain. Sources were T cells, B-cell-depleted T cells, or PBMCs; the material itself was cDNA or gDNA.

Germline V CDR1 and CDR2: SGHVS, FQNEAQ. This CDR3 comprises 19 residues. The J segment lost 5 bases and the V segment lost 4 bases, leaving 18 bases of the junction unmatched. Original data processing: Cell counts per sample came from amplifying reference gene primers. The repertoire was sequenced with immunoSEQ multiplex PCR; TCRdb's copy has only in-frame clones and lacks some. D and trimming come from the DNA, and the V and J calls and clone size come from that table. The table shows 85,000 to 90,000 clones, with 82% occurring only once. This chain joins TRBV7-8 and TRBJ2-7, with 12 bases that match TRBD2. This TCR derives from an elderly woman with acute or convalescent COVID-19. The sample consisted of peripheral blood. CDR3 sequence (DNA): TGTGCCAGCAGCTCCAGAGGGTTGACTAGCGGGAGCCATGAGAACGAGCAGTACTTC. This gives the protein CASSSRGLTSGSHENEQYF. Full variable domain (outside the CDR3, taken from reference TRBV7-8 and TRBJ2-7): GAGVSQSPRYKVAKRGQDVALRCDPISGHVSLFWYQQALGQGPEFLTYFQNEAQLDKSGLPSDRFFAERPEGSVSTLKIQRTQQEDSAVYLCASSSRGLTSGSHENEQYFGPGTRLTVT.